This TCR beta chain was recorded in a study of blood T cell repertoires in COVID-19. The wider study: The origin of the acute and convalescent COVID-19 samples was the United States, Italy and Spain. PBMCs, B-cell-depleted T cells, or T cells were the source of the cDNA or gDNA that made up the material.

Using immunoSEQ multiplex PCR, the repertoire was profiled, and TCRdb retains in-frame clones only, with some absent. Of fewer than 250,000 clones in the sample, around four fifths are singletons; the top ten hold 4% to 6%. The sample comprised peripheral blood. The sequence derives from a woman aged 70 to 79 with active or convalescent COVID-19.

The CDR3 region is CSVQTSGRGPEQYF. In DNA, the CDR3 is TGCAGCGTTCAAACTAGCGGGAGGGGCCCCGAGCAGTACTTC. The chain links TRBV29-1 to TRBJ2-7; 13 bases match TRBD2. J gave up 6 bases and V 5 bases, and 7 bases lay outside the gene matches. Germline V gene sequence: CDR1 SQVTM, CDR2 ANQGSEA. The CDR3 covers 14 residues.